Sequencing of this TCR beta chain was carried out in a study of T cell repertoires in cytomegalovirus infection. Study in general: CMV epitopes used comprised recently identified HLA-C-restricted ones and well-studied HLA-B-restricted ones. From public TCR beta signatures came an indication of both CMV infection and matching HLA type.

Study-wide points: Predominance within the ex vivo response was attributable to HLA-C-restricted CMV-specific TCR beta clonotypes. CMV carriers with the relevant HLA were identified by cumulative public TCR beta family frequency.

This clonotype came up a few times. The antigen is undetermined. TCRdb called the reads again in MiXCR, with one record for every CDR3 protein. The sample consists of some 900,000 distinct CDR3 sequences, approximately 30% of them appearing once. The germline CDR1 and CDR2 sequences are MNHNY and SVGAGI (reference sequence). The CDR3 is 15 amino acids. V was shortened by 2 bases and J by 0 bases, with 8 bases between the two germline ends. V and J are TRBV6-6 and TRBJ1-5; D is uncertain. This sequence originates from a human donor in good health (CMV status not recorded). Some clones in this sample may be carry-over from other donors' samples. Sample: cultured CD8+ T cells from PBMCs, taken from culture after CMV antigen stimulation. CDR3 nucleotide sequence: TGTGCCAGCAGTTACGCACATAATAGCAATCAGCCCCAGCATTTT. Its translation is CASSYAHNSNQPQHF.